What follows describes a single T cell receptor beta chain. Its antigen remains unidentified. Distinct nucleotide sequences in the sample also encode this CDR3. Positively selected for CCR7, the CD45RO-negative cells used as naive CD8 cells excluded terminally differentiated effector memory CD45RA+ cells. The data derive from a study of shared clonotypes between healthy human individuals. Findings and caveats of the study: It was the non-shared clonotypes that had lower generation probabilities than clonotypes shared by all four donors. The genetic and exposure-history diversity represented was limited by few donors. Clonotypes that were shared across a handful of donors made up 4.5% to 5% of naive CD4 clonotypes.

In the authors' workflow: Filtering differed since immunoSEQ provided only junctions, with no quality scores. Clones were read by immunoSEQ multiplex PCR, and TCRdb kept only the in-frame ones, dropping some. V, J and clone size are taken as reported in that table, and D and trimming were inferred from the DNA itself. This table holds 2 million to 2.5 million clones, under 95% found once. The sample comprised naive CD8+ T cells from PBMCs. This clonotype originated in a young man in good health. Some clones in this sample may be carry-over from other donors' samples.

CDR3 nucleotide sequence: TGTGCCAGTAGGGGAACCGGGGAGCTGTTTTTT. Amino acids: CASRGTGELFF. J is TRBJ2-2 and V is TRBV7-9, with D perhaps TRBD1 (5 bases). The CDR3 extends over 11 amino acids. V lost 9 bases to trimming and J lost 5 bases, with 7 bases between them. Germline CDR1 SEHNR, CDR2 FQNEAQ (reference sequence).